The rows below give T cell receptor beta chains drawn from one sample of a study of CD8 T cells in Susac syndrome. TCRdb itself ran the immunoSEQ multiplex PCR reads through MiXCR, one entry per CDR3 protein. The sample contains roughly 52,000 distinct CDR3 sequences, over 90% of which appear only once. The sequenced material came from CD8+ T cells from PBMCs. The receptors were gathered from a human donor with Susac syndrome. CDR3s include the opening cysteine and the closing phenylalanine or tryptophan. D genes are given only for firm matches. Clone size is given for some rows only: seen once, a few or many times, or a class if the clone is expanded.

TRBD2 TRBJ2-1 TRBV6-6 NA TGTGCCAGCAGTTACTCTGGCGGGGGGGCCGGGAATGAGCAGTTCTTC CASSYSGGGAGNEQFF
NA TRBJ2-6 TRBV6-1 NA TGTGCCAGCATTCCTACGGTCGGGGGCTCTGGGGCCAACGTCCTGACTTTC CASIPTVGGSGANVLTF
NA TRBJ1-1 TRBV4-2 few TGTGCCAGCAGCTTGCAGTGGGCTGACACTGAAGCTTTCTTT CASSLQWADTEAFF
NA TRBJ1-1 TRBV4-2 NA TGTGCCAGCAGCCAACGGGACGGCAACACTGAAGCTTTCTTT CASSQRDGNTEAFF
NA TRBJ2-7 TRBV9 NA TGTGCCAGCAGCCCTCCTCATTCCCCCTACGAGCAGTACTTC CASSPPHSPYEQYF
TRBD1 TRBJ2-3 TRBV6-4 NA TGTGCCAGCAGTGACGGGACAGGCGGCACAGATACGCAGTATTTT CASSDGTGGTDTQYF
TRBD1 TRBJ2-7 TRBV4-1 NA TGCGCCAGCAGCCGGGACAGGGAGAAGCAGTACTTC CASSRDREKQYF
TRBD2 TRBJ2-5 TRBV7-8 NA TGTGCCAGCAGCCCTTGGACTAGCGGGGAAGAGACCCAGTACTTC CASSPWTSGEETQYF
NA TRBJ2-3 TRBV12-3/TRBV12-4 once TGTGCCAGCAGCACGCCGGGGGGCAGCCAAAATACGCAGTATTTT CASSTPGGSQNTQYF
NA TRBJ1-3 TRBV19 NA TGTGCCAGTAGTTGGACCGGGGGCGCTGGAAACACCATATATTTT CASSWTGGAGNTIYF
NA TRBJ2-7 TRBV7-9 NA TGTGCCAGCAGCCCCACGGTTGGGGGTGCCTACGAGCAGTACTTC CASSPTVGGAYEQYF
NA TRBJ2-1 TRBV29-1 NA TGCAGCGCCGAGGGACTGGCGGGATACAATGAGCAGTTCTTC CSAEGLAGYNEQFF